This T cell receptor (beta chain) derives from a study of read filtering for tumor transcriptome and immune sequencing. Findings and caveats of the study: RNA-seq captured clonotypes less deeply and reliably than IR-seq.

Many counts were recorded for this clonotype. Its antigen is still unknown. This library used roughly 400 ng RNA and molecular barcoded adaptors spanning alpha/delta and beta/gamma chains. MiXCR, applied by TCRdb to the reads, yields one record per CDR3 protein. The table includes tens of thousands of distinct CDR3 sequences, about 15% detected once. This CDR3 spans 17 amino acids. Per germline, CDR1 SGHVS and CDR2 FQNEAQ. J was trimmed by 4 bases and V by 5 bases; bases with no gene match: 11. Sequencing was done on a sample of a population of CD138-negative cells sorted from bone marrow. The TCR comes from a donor aged 40 or older with multiple myeloma. The chain couples TRBV7-8 to TRBJ1-4; TRBD1 matches at 9 bases. The CDR3 nucleotides are TGTGCCAGCAGCCCTACCCGGCGACAGGGGGATAATGAAAAACTGTTTTTT. It codes for CASSPTRRQGDNEKLFF. Full variable domain (outside the CDR3, taken from reference TRBV7-8 and TRBJ1-4): GAGVSQSPRYKVAKRGQDVALRCDPISGHVSLFWYQQALGQGPEFLTYFQNEAQLDKSGLPSDRFFAERPEGSVSTLKIQRTQQEDSAVYLCASSPTRRQGDNEKLFFGSGTQLSVL.